Here is one TCR beta chain with its context. These data come from a study of technical replicates of blood from several donors. Assay: immunoSEQ multiplex PCR; the TCRdb copy retains only in-frame clones and omits some. The data show some 81,000 clones, with more than 85% seen just once and around 0.24% held by the top ten. The sequenced material came from T cells isolated from PBMCs. This clonotype was sampled from a human donor in good health.

The CDR3 here is CASSLAPTGNTDTQYF. The CDR3 nucleotides are TGCGCCAGCAGCTTGGCCCCTACGGGGAACACAGATACGCAGTATTTT. This chain connects TRBV5-1 to TRBJ2-3, with D possibly being TRBD2 (5 bases). The V end was cut by 0 bases, the J end by 2 bases, with 13 bases between. This CDR3 comprises 16 residues. Germline assignment: CDR1 SGHRS and CDR2 YFSETQ. Filled out from reference TRBV5-1 and TRBJ2-3, the complete variable domain reads KAGVTQTPRYLIKTRGQQVTLSCSPISGHRSVSWYQQTPGQGLQFLFEYFSETQRNKGNFPGRFSGRQFSNSRSEMNVSTLELGDSALYLCASSLAPTGNTDTQYFGPGTRLTVL.